These 26 T cell receptor beta chains were all obtained from the same sample, sequenced in a study of blood T cells in healthy people across ages. Through a sample-barcoded 5' primer and a J-beta primer mix, a second PCR was run for 7 to 11 cycles. TCRdb reprocessed the 5' RACE reads via MiXCR and lists one record per CDR3 protein. This table has 800,000 or so distinct CDR3 sequences, approximately 25% appearing once. This sample also belongs to another study, concerning T cells of mothers and their children.

Sequenced material: blood. The receptor source for this set is a boy between 10 and 17 years old in good health.

This clonotype was found a few times. This chain joins TRBV20-1 and TRBJ2-1; no clear D gene. V lost 4 bases, J lost 0 bases, and 13 bases lay in between. This CDR3 is built from 15 residues. Germline assignment: CDR1 DFQATT and CDR2 SNEGSKA (reference sequence). CDR3 nucleotides: TGCAGTGCTATTAGCTCACGGAGCTCCTACAATGAGCAGTTCTTC. It translates to CSAISSRSSYNEQFF.

This rearrangement joins TRBV6-5 to TRBJ1-5, with TRBD1 identical over 8 bases. The CDR3 has 15 residues. The germline gives CDR1 MNHEY, CDR2 SVGAGI. V was clipped by 4 bases and J by 2 bases; unmatched bases: 4. The CDR3 here is CASSLDRARNQPQHF. Here the CDR3 DNA reads TGTGCCAGCAGTTTGGACAGGGCACGCAATCAGCCCCAGCATTTT.

The chain employs TRBV6-2 or TRBV6-3 and TRBJ1-2, with D maybe TRBD1 (5 bases). The CDR3 runs 16 residues. The V end was cut by 2 bases, the J end by 3 bases, with 16 bases between. Germline assignment: CDR1 MNHEY and CDR2 SVGEGT. CDR3 bases: TGTGCCAGCAGTTACAGAGCTGGGGACCCACACTATGGCTACACCTTC. Translating gives CASSYRAGDPHYGYTF.

This clonotype was found a few times. CDR3 nucleotide sequence: TGTGCCAGCAGCTCCCTGGGCAGGGAGAAAGATACGCAGTATTTT. It codes for CASSSLGREKDTQYF. The V gene is TRBV3-1, the J gene TRBJ2-3; D tentatively reads TRBD1 or TRBD2 (5 bases each). Germline CDR1 and CDR2: LGHDT and YNNKEL (reference sequence). Between the trimmed V and J ends, which lost 5 bases and 5 bases, there was a span of 17 bases. CDR3 length: 15 amino acids.

The chain has TRBV29-1 and TRBJ2-7; D is ambiguous. Germline CDR1 reads SQVTM; CDR2 reads ANQGSEA. Trimming cost V 5 bases and J 6 bases, with 14 bases left between them. The CDR3 extends over 12 amino acids. CDR3 region: CSVLKTSIEQYF. The CDR3 DNA reads as TGCAGCGTTCTCAAGACAAGCATCGAGCAGTACTTC.

This chain links TRBV12-5 with TRBJ2-3, with D maybe TRBD1 (5 bases). The V and J ends lost 1 base and 6 bases respectively, with 8 bases between them. The germline V gene encodes CDR1 LGHNT and CDR2 FRNRAP. This CDR3 is built from 13 residues. CDR3 in DNA: TGTGCTAGTGGTTTGGGCTACAGGGATACGCAGTATTTT. Translating it yields CASGLGYRDTQYF.

This chain links TRBV5-5 with TRBJ2-7; D ambiguous. V lost 0 bases, J lost 6 bases, and 10 bases lay in between. The CDR3 loop spans 13 amino acids. The germline V gene encodes CDR1 SGHKS and CDR2 YYEKEE (reference sequence). CDR3 sequence (DNA): TGTGCCAGCAGCTTGGGCCACGGACCCGAGCAGTACTTC. Its protein product is CASSLGHGPEQYF. The entire variable domain, with the rest obtained from reference TRBV5-5 and TRBJ2-7, is as follows: DAGVTQSPTHLIKTRGQQVTLRCSPISGHKSVSWYQQVLGQGPQFIFQYYEKEERGRGNFPDRFSARQFPNYSSELNVNALLLGDSALYLCASSLGHGPEQYFGPGTRLTVT.

The rearrangement joins TRBV18 to TRBJ2-6, with D tentatively TRBD1 (6 bases). The CDR3 sequence is 15 residues long. Trimming cost V 4 bases and J 4 bases, with 11 bases left between them. CDR1 is KGHSH and CDR2 is LQKENI in the germline V gene. For the CDR3, the DNA is TGTGCCAGCTCACGATCAGGGGACGGGGCCAACGTCCTGACTTTC. As protein: CASSRSGDGANVLTF.

This clonotype occurred a few times. This chain connects TRBV5-1 to TRBJ2-7; 9 nucleotides line up with TRBD1. The CDR3 loop spans 17 amino acids. V was clipped by 4 bases and J by 3 bases; unmatched bases: 14. Germline assignment: CDR1 SGHRS and CDR2 YFSETQ. CDR3 protein: CASSPGWDRDSGYEQYF. The CDR3 nucleotides are TGCGCCAGCAGCCCTGGTTGGGACAGGGACTCCGGCTACGAGCAGTACTTC.

The chain links TRBV9 to TRBJ2-5; D is perhaps TRBD2 (6 bases). The J call may not be correct, given that the DNA end is closer to TRBJ2-7. Germline V gene sequence: CDR1 SGDLS, CDR2 YYNGEE. The CDR3 contains 14 residues. CDR3 sequence reads: CASSAYGGTNEQYF. CDR3 nucleotides: TGTGCCAGCAGCGCATATGGGGGGACGAACGAGCAGTACTTC.

This clonotype was seen only a few times. The chain employs TRBV29-1 and TRBJ2-1; perhaps TRBD1 as D (6 bases). This CDR3 has 15 amino acids. V dropped 7 bases and J dropped 0 bases, with 16 bases sitting between them. Germline lookup yields CDR1 SQVTM and CDR2 ANQGSEA. This chain's CDR3 is CSGGGGRSSYNEQFF. The DNA for the CDR3 is TGCAGCGGTGGGGGCGGCCGCAGCTCCTACAATGAGCAGTTCTTC.

This chain connects TRBV7-2 to TRBJ1-4; 7 bases fit TRBD1. CDR1 and CDR2 (germline): SGHTA, FQGNSA. The CDR3 is 18 amino acids. V trimming: 2 bases; J trimming: 0 bases; junction bases outside the gene matches: 9. In nucleotides, the CDR3 is TGTGCCAGCAGCTTATATAGGGCGGACAGGACAACTAATGAAAAACTGTTTTTT. This codes for CASSLYRADRTTNEKLFF.

The J gene is TRBJ2-1, the V gene TRBV29-1, with 13 bases that match TRBD2. Germline V gene sequence: CDR1 SQVTM, CDR2 ANQGSEA. Losses at the gene ends were 7 bases for V and 8 bases for J; bases not matched to a gene: 20. The CDR3 contains 18 residues. The CDR3 coding sequence is TGCAGCGACGATGAGGCCGGACTAGCGGGGGAAAGGCACCATGAGCAGTTCTTC. Protein product: CSDDEAGLAGERHHEQFF.

This clonotype appeared a few times. The rearrangement links TRBV7-2 to TRBJ1-2; weak D call: TRBD1 (6 bases). The CDR3 spans 13 residues. V lost 8 bases to trimming and J lost 3 bases, with 13 bases between them. The germline CDR1 and CDR2 sequences are SGHTA and FQGNSA. The chain's CDR3 is CASSDRIDYGYTF. CDR3 sequence (DNA): TGTGCCAGCTCGGACAGAATCGACTATGGCTACACCTTC. Variable domain in full (rest from reference TRBV7-2 and TRBJ1-2): GAGVSQSPSNKVTEKGKDVELRCDPISGHTALYWYRQSLGQGLEFLIYFQGNSAPDKSGLPSDRFSAERTGGSVSTLTIQRTQQEDSAVYLCASSDRIDYGYTFGSGTRLTVV.

V usage is TRBV7-2 and J usage is TRBJ2-5; TRBD1 matches 10 bases. Germline V gene lookup returns CDR1 SGHTA and CDR2 FQGNSA. CDR3 length: 14 residues. V lost 5 bases, J lost 6 bases, and 6 bases stayed unmatched. CDR3 sequence reads: CASSTGTGEKTQYF. In DNA form, the CDR3 reads TGTGCCAGCAGCACCGGGACAGGGGAGAAGACCCAGTACTTC.

A few counts support this clonotype. V and J are TRBV7-9 and TRBJ2-5; 7 nucleotides line up with TRBD1. The germline V gene encodes CDR1 SEHNR and CDR2 FQNEAQ (reference sequence). The ends lost 3 bases at V and 1 base at J; junction bases unmatched: 5. The CDR3 length is 15 residues. Here the CDR3 DNA reads TGTGCCAGCAGCTTTGGGGACAGACTCCAAGAGACCCAGTACTTC. Encoded protein: CASSFGDRLQETQYF.

Details on this clonotype: Lacking the conserved final phenylalanine or tryptophan, this CDR3 likely reflects a read error. The chain is built from TRBV19 and TRBJ2-3; the match to TRBD2 covers 8 bases. The CDR3 extends over 14 amino acids. V was pared by 6 bases and J by 3 bases, with 5 bases of the junction left unmatched. Germline loops: CDR1 LNHDA, CDR2 SQIVND (reference sequence). CDR3 protein: CASRTSSGTDTQYL. The DNA of the CDR3 is TGTGCCAGTAGGACATCTAGCGGGACAGATACGCAGTATCTT.

J is TRBJ2-6 and V is TRBV6-5; 8 positions agree with TRBD1. The V gene end was trimmed by 0 bases and the J gene end by 1 base; junction bases not matched to a gene: 2. Germline loops: CDR1 MNHEY, CDR2 SVGAGI. CDR3 length: 17 amino acids. This chain's CDR3 is CASSYSQGASGANVLTF. In nucleotides, the CDR3 is TGTGCCAGCAGTTACTCGCAGGGGGCATCTGGGGCCAACGTCCTGACTTTC.

In this sample, this clonotype turned up a few times. The chain is built from TRBV20-1 and TRBJ2-3, with D unclear. The CDR3 is 12 amino acids. The ends were cut back, 4 bases at V and 0 bases at J, with 5 bases in the middle. CDR1 and CDR2 from the germline V gene are DFQATT and SNEGSKA (reference sequence). CDR3 protein: CSAKQSTDTQYF. In DNA form, the CDR3 reads TGCAGTGCTAAACAGAGCACAGATACGCAGTATTTT.

The rearrangement joins TRBV7-2 to TRBJ1-1, with D uncertain. Deletions cut 1 base from V and 5 bases from J, with 17 bases between. Germline V gives CDR1 SGHTA, CDR2 FQGNSA. This CDR3 is built from 16 residues. The CDR3: CASSLVSGRPGTEAFF. CDR3 bases: TGTGCCAGCAGCTTAGTTTCCGGACGCCCGGGGACTGAAGCTTTCTTT. The full variable domain, with the rest looked up from reference TRBV7-2 and TRBJ1-1, is GAGVSQSPSNKVTEKGKDVELRCDPISGHTALYWYRQSLGQGLEFLIYFQGNSAPDKSGLPSDRFSAERTGGSVSTLTIQRTQQEDSAVYLCASSLVSGRPGTEAFFGQGTRLTVV.

The chain uses TRBV28 and TRBJ2-3, with a possible D match to TRBD2 (6 bases). The ends were cut back, 3 bases at V and 2 bases at J, with 9 bases in the middle. Germline V CDR1 and CDR2: MDHEN, SYDVKM. The CDR3 is 14 amino acids. The DNA for the CDR3 is TGTGCCAGCAGTTTGATAGCGGTCACAGATACGCAGTATTTT. Its protein is CASSLIAVTDTQYF. The full variable domain, in which reference TRBV28 and TRBJ2-3 provide the parts outside the CDR3, is DVKVTQSSRYLVKRTGEKVFLECVQDMDHENMFWYRQDPGLGLRLIYFSYDVKMKEKGDIPEGYSVSREKKERFSLILESASTNQTSMYLCASSLIAVTDTQYFGPGTRLTVL.

V and J are TRBV7-2 and TRBJ1-6; no firm D call. Germline V gene data show CDR1 as SGHTA and CDR2 as FQGNSA. This CDR3 has 14 residues. V lost 5 bases to trimming and J lost 9 bases, with 14 bases between them. The CDR3 reads CASSPGRDTSPLHF. Written as DNA, the CDR3 is TGTGCCAGCAGCCCAGGAAGGGATACTTCACCCCTCCACTTT. Looking up the rest from reference TRBV7-2 and TRBJ1-6 gives the full variable domain: GAGVSQSPSNKVTEKGKDVELRCDPISGHTALYWYRQSLGQGLEFLIYFQGNSAPDKSGLPSDRFSAERTGGSVSTLTIQRTQQEDSAVYLCASSPGRDTSPLHFGNGTRLTVT.

In its sample, this clonotype was seen a few times. The junction departs from germline at one end; a sequencing error may be responsible. The chain links TRBV29-1 to TRBJ2-1; TRBD2 might be the D (7 bases). Germline V gene data show CDR1 as SQVTM and CDR2 as ANQGSEA. This CDR3 contains 11 residues. CDR3 in amino acids: CSAEGGAGVDF. The CDR3 region has the DNA TGCAGCGCTGAAGGGGGGGCAGGGGTCGACTTC.

V usage is TRBV24-1 and J usage is TRBJ2-3, with TRBD1 as a possible D gene (5 bases). The CDR3 is 11 amino acids. The V end lost 7 bases, the J end lost 6 bases, and 7 bases lay between the germline ends. Per germline, CDR1 KGHDR and CDR2 SFDVKD. CDR3 bases: TGTGCCACCAGGAAGGGGGATACGCAGTATTTT. It encodes CATRKGDTQYF.

The chain recombines TRBV5-1 with TRBJ2-3; 11 bases line up with TRBD2. J was trimmed by 0 bases and V by 1 base; bases with no gene match: 1. Germline V gene lookup returns CDR1 SGHRS and CDR2 YFSETQ. The CDR3 is made up of 16 amino acids. The CDR3 nucleotides are TGCGCCAGCAGCTTGAGGACTAGCGGGAGCACAGATACGCAGTATTTT. It is translated as CASSLRTSGSTDTQYF.

This clonotype was seen only a few times. The gene calls are TRBV20-1 and TRBJ2-7; TRBD1 or TRBD2 may be the D gene (5 bases each). Trimming pared 4 bases from V and 5 bases from J, leaving 12 bases between. CDR3 length: 12 residues. Germline V gene sequence: CDR1 DFQATT, CDR2 SNEGSKA (reference sequence). CDR3 loop: CSAMPGTNEQYF. The DNA of the CDR3 is TGCAGTGCTATGCCCGGGACCAACGAGCAGTACTTC.